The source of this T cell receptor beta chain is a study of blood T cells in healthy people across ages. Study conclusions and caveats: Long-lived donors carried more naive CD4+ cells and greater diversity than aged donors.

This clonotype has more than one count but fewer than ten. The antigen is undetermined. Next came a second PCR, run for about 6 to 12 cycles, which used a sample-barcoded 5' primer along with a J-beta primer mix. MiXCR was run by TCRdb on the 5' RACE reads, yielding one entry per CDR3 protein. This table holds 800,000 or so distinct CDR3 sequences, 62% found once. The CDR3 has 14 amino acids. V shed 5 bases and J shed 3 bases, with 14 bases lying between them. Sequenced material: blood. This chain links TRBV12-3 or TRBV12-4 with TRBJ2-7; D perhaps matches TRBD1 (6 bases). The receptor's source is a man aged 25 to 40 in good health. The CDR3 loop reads CASSDNRVLYEQYF. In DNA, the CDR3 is TGTGCCAGCAGTGATAACAGGGTTCTCTACGAGCAGTACTTC.